This entry concerns a single TCR beta chain. As yet, its antigen is unknown. The germline V gene has CDR1 MNHEY and CDR2 SMNVEV (reference sequence). The V end was cut by 9 bases, the J end by 4 bases, with 25 bases between. The CDR3 covers 17 residues. With 60 Vbeta and 13 Jbeta primers, the PCR was carried out. Clones were read by immunoSEQ multiplex PCR, and TCRdb kept only the in-frame ones, dropping some. The table lists about 190,000 clones, around 82% of them singletons. This record belongs to a study of cytomegalovirus exposure and HLA in healthy donors. Study background: Caucasian-associated ancestry cluster membership applied to 75% to 85% of around 400 genotyped donors. Study observations and caveats: Among CMV-associated TCR beta chains, most appeared HLA-restricted in a later analysis. Most TCR beta V segments were productive about 90% or about 30% of the time in an earlier analysis.

Healthy bone marrow donors made up the donor group. Material: PBMCs. V usage is TRBV27 and J usage is TRBJ2-1, with D perhaps TRBD1 (6 bases). This sequence originates from a man younger than 35 in good health and CMV-seronegative. As DNA, the CDR3 is TGTGCCAGAAAAACTTACGGTGGGGACATGGGTTACAATGAGCAGTTCTTC. It encodes CARKTYGGDMGYNEQFF.